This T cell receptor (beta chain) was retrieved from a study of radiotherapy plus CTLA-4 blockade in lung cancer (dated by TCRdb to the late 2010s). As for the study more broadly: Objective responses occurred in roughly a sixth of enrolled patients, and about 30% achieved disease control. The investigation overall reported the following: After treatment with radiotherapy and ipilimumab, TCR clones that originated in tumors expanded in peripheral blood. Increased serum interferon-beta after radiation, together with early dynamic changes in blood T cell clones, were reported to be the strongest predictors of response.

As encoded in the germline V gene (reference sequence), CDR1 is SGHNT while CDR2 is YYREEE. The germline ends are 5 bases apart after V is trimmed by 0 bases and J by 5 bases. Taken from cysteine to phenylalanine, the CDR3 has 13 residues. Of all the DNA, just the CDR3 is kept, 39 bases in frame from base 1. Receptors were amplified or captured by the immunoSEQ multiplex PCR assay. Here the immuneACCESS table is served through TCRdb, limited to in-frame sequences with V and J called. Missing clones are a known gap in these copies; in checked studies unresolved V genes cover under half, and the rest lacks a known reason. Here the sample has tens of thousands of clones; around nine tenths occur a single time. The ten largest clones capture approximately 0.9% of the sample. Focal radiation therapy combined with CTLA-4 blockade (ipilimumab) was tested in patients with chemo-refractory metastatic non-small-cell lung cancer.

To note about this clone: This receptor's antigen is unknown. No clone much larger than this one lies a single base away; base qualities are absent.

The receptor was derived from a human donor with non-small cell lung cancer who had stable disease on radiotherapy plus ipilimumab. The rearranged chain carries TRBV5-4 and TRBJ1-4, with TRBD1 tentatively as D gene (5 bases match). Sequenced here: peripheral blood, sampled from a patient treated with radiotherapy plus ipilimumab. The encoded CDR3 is CASSLAGNEKLFF. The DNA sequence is TGTGCCAGCAGCTTGGCAGGGAATGAAAAACTGTTTTTT.